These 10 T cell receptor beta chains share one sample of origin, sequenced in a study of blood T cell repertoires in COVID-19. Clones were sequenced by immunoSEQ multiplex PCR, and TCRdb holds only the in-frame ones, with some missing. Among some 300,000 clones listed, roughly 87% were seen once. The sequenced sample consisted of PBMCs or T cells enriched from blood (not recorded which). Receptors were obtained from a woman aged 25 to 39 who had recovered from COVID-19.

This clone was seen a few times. Here the CDR3 reads CASSSGPLAGNSPLHF. CDR3 DNA: TGTGCCAGCAGCTCCGGACCGTTAGCGGGGAATTCACCCCTCCACTTT. The chain links TRBV5-4 to TRBJ1-6, with no clear D. V was clipped by 3 bases and J by 7 bases, with 17 bases between them. The CDR3 runs to 16 residues. The germline V gene has CDR1 SGHNT and CDR2 YYREEE (reference sequence).

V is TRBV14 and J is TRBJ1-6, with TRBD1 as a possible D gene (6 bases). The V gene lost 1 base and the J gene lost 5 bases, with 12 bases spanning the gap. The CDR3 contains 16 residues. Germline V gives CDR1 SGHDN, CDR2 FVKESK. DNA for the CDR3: TGTGCCAGCAGCCAAGCCCGGCAGGGGCATAATTCACCCCTCCACTTT. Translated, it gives CASSQARQGHNSPLHF.

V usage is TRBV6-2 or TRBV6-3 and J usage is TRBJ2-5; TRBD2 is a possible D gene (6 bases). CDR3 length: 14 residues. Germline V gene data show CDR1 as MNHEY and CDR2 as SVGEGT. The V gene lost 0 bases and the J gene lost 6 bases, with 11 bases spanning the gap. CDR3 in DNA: TGTGCCAGCAGTTACTCGGGGGGTACCCAGACCCAGTACTTC. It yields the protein CASSYSGGTQTQYF.

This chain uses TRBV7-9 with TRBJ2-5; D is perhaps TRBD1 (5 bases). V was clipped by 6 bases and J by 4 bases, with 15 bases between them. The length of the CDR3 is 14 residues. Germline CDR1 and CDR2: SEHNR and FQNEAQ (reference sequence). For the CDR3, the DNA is TGTGCCAGCAGAAGCTTAGGGGTTGGAGAGACCCAGTACTTC. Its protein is CASRSLGVGETQYF. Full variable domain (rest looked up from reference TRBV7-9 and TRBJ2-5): DTGVSQNPRHKITKRGQNVTFRCDPISEHNRLYWYRQTLGQGPEFLTYFQNEAQLEKSRLLSDRFSAERPKGSFSTLEIQRTEQGDSAMYLCASRSLGVGETQYFGPGTRLLVL.

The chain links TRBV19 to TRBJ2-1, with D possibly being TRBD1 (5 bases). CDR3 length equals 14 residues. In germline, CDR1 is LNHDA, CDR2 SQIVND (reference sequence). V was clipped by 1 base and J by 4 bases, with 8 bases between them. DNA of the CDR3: TGTGCCAGTAGTATAGGCCCAGGGTACAATGAGCAGTTCTTC. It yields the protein CASSIGPGYNEQFF.

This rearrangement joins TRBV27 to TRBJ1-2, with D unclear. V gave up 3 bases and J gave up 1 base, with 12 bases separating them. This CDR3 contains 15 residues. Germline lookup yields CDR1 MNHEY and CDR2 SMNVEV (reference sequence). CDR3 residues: CASSFGSRRNYGYTF. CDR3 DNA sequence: TGTGCCAGCAGTTTCGGGTCACGCCGTAACTATGGCTACACCTTC.

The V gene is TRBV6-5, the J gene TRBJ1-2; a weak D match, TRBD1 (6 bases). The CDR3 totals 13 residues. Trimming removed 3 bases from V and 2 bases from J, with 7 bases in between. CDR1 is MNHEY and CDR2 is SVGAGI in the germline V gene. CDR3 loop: CASSYTGNYGYTF. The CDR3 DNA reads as TGTGCCAGCAGTTATACAGGGAACTATGGCTACACCTTC.

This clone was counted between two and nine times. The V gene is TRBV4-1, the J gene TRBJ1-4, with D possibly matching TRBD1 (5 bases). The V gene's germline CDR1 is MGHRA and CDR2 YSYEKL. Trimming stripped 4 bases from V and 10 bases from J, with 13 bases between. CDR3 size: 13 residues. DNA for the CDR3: TGCGCCAGCAGCCTAGCGGGGGTTGCAAAACTGTTTTTT. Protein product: CASSLAGVAKLFF.

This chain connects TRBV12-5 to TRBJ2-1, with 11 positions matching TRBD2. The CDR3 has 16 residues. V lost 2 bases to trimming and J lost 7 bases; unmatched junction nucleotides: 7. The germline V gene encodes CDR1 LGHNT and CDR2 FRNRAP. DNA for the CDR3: TGTGCTAGTGGTTTGAGGGGACTAGCGGATGGGAATGAGCAGTTCTTC. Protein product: CASGLRGLADGNEQFF.

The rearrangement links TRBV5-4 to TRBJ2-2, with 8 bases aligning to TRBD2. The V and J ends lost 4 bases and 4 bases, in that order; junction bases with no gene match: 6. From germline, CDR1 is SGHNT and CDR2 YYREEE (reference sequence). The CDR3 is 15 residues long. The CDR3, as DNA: TGTGCCAGCAGCGGCCGGGGACTAGGCACCGGGGAGCTGTTTTTT. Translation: CASSGRGLGTGELFF.